This TCR beta chain was recorded in a study of control samples from healthy donors and cancer patients. Germline-derived CDR1 and CDR2 are SGHVS and FQNEAQ. There are 13 residues in the CDR3. J was trimmed by 5 bases and V by 3 bases; bases with no gene match: 1. Some clones are missing from TCRdb's copy, which holds only in-frame ones; the method was immunoSEQ multiplex PCR. In the table there are about 150,000 clones, nearly 95% of which are singletons. The sequence derives from a man between 50 and 59 years old in good health. The chain couples TRBV7-8 to TRBJ1-1, with TRBD1 matching over 9 bases. Sequencing was performed on blood. The CDR3 sequence is CASSFGQGTEAFF. CDR3 coding DNA: TGTGCCAGCAGCTTTGGACAGGGGACTGAAGCTTTCTTT.